The subject of this entry is one TCR beta chain. The identical CDR3 is also encoded by other nucleotide sequences in the sample. Study processing details: Estimation of nucleated cell counts relied on the amplification of reference gene primers. Data came from immunoSEQ multiplex PCR; TCRdb stores just in-frame clones and leaves some out. The D gene and trimming were derived from the DNA, and the V and J assignments and clone size from that table. The table shows 120,000 or so clones, with less than 90% occurring only once. The data stem from a study of blood T cell repertoires in COVID-19. Study information: Donors in the United States, Italy and Spain gave samples during acute or convalescent COVID-19. From T cells, B-cell-depleted T cells, or PBMCs came the material, which was cDNA or gDNA.

CDR1 MNHNS and CDR2 SASEGT come from the germline V gene. The CDR3 is 14 amino acids. Trimming removed 5 bases from V and 0 bases from J; junction bases left unmatched: 2. This receptor was identified in a man older than 75 with active or convalescent COVID-19. The V gene is TRBV6-1, the J gene TRBJ2-3; 7 bases fit TRBD1. The sample was peripheral blood. This chain's CDR3 is CASSHRGSTDTQYF. The CDR3 DNA reads as TGTGCCAGCAGTCACAGGGGTAGCACAGATACGCAGTATTTT.